This entry lists 7 T cell receptor beta chains sequenced from one sample in a study of TIL therapy for anti-PD-1-resistant metastatic lung cancer. Specified time point: pre-treatment sample, taken before nivolumab and TIL therapy. Pleural nodules or supraclavicular lymph nodes made up most of the excised metastases sampled. The libraries were made with immunoSEQ v3. The data were produced by immunoSEQ multiplex PCR, yet TCRdb's version contains in-frame clones alone and is incomplete. Counted here are 20,000 to 30,000 clones, approximately 77% occurring once; the ten biggest clones make up 6.5% to 8%. The sample consisted of tumor tissue, taken at baseline. The receptors originated from a person aged 25 to 80 with non-small cell lung cancer.

J is TRBJ2-3 and V is TRBV14, with D unresolved. Germline CDR1 reads SGHDN; CDR2 reads FVKESK. The V gene lost 5 bases and the J gene lost 4 bases, with 10 bases spanning the gap. CDR3 length: 13 amino acids. In nucleotides, the CDR3 is TGTGCCAGCAGCTCCCATACCGCAGATACGCAGTATTTT. Residues: CASSSHTADTQYF.

This clone occurred once. CDR3 sequence: CATSTRGLAGTQYF. The CDR3 DNA reads TGTGCCACCAGCACCCGTGGACTAGCGGGGACCCAGTACTTC. This chain uses TRBV15 with TRBJ2-5; 11 bases fit TRBD2. V was clipped by 4 bases and J by 7 bases; unmatched bases: 5. CDR1 LNHNV and CDR2 YYDKDF come from the germline V gene (reference sequence). The CDR3 extends over 14 amino acids.

The chain combines TRBV19 with TRBJ2-7, with D hard to call. The germline V gene encodes CDR1 LNHDA and CDR2 SQIVND (reference sequence). Trimming removed 3 bases from V and 2 bases from J, with 8 bases in between. CDR3 length: 13 residues. CDR3 loop: CASSMGNPYEQYF. The DNA for the CDR3 is TGTGCCAGTAGTATGGGGAATCCCTACGAGCAGTACTTC.

The J gene is TRBJ2-5, the V gene TRBV7-9; 8 bases map to TRBD1. The CDR3 length is 15 residues. Germline V gives CDR1 SEHNR, CDR2 FQNEAQ (reference sequence). With 3 bases clipped from V and 10 bases from J, the junction kept 13 bases outside the gene matches. CDR3 bases: TGTGCCAGCAGCTTCCCGGCGGGACAGGCACGAGGCCAGTACTTC. Amino acids: CASSFPAGQARGQYF.

This clone came up once. V gene TRBV11-1 combines with J gene TRBJ2-5, with TRBD2 matching over 8 bases. J was trimmed by 4 bases and V by 4 bases; bases with no gene match: 8. Germline assignment: CDR1 SGHAT and CDR2 FQDESV (reference sequence). This CDR3 has 15 residues. The CDR3, as DNA: TGTGCCAGCAGCTCCGCGCGGGGGGAGGCAGAGACCCAGTACTTC. It encodes CASSSARGEAETQYF.

The rearrangement uses TRBV19 and TRBJ1-6, with D possibly TRBD1 on 6 matching bases. The CDR3 is made up of 17 amino acids. Trimming cost V 1 base and J 4 bases, with 14 bases left between them. Germline values: CDR1 LNHDA, CDR2 SQIVND (reference sequence). CDR3 sequence: CASSIAGHSYYNSPLHF. CDR3 in DNA: TGTGCCAGTAGTATAGCGGGACATTCCTATTATAATTCACCCCTCCACTTT.

The chain is built from TRBV4-2 and TRBJ1-6, with TRBD1 matching over 7 bases. Germline loops: CDR1 LGHNA, CDR2 YNFKEQ. The V gene end was trimmed by 3 bases and the J gene end by 4 bases; junction bases not matched to a gene: 0. CDR3 length: 14 residues. The CDR3 region has the DNA TGTGCCAGCAGCCAGGGACAGTATAATTCACCCCTCCACTTT. The encoded protein is CASSQGQYNSPLHF.